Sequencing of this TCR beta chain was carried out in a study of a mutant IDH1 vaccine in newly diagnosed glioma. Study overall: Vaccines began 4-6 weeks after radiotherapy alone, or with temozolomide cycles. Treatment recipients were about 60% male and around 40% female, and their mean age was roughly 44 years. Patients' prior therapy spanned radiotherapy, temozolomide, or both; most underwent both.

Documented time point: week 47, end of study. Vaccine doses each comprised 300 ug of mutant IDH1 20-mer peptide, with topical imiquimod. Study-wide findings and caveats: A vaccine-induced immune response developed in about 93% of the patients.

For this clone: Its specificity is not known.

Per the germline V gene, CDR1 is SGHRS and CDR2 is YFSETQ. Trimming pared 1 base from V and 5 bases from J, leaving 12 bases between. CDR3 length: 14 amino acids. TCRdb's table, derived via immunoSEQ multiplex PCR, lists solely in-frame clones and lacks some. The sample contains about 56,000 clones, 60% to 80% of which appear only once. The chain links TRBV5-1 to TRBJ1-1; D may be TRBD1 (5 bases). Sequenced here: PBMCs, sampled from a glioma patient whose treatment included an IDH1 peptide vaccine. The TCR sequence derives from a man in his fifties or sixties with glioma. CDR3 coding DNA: TGCGCCAGCAGCTTGTTTGGGGGAGAGACTGAAGCTTTCTTT. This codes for CASSLFGGETEAFF.